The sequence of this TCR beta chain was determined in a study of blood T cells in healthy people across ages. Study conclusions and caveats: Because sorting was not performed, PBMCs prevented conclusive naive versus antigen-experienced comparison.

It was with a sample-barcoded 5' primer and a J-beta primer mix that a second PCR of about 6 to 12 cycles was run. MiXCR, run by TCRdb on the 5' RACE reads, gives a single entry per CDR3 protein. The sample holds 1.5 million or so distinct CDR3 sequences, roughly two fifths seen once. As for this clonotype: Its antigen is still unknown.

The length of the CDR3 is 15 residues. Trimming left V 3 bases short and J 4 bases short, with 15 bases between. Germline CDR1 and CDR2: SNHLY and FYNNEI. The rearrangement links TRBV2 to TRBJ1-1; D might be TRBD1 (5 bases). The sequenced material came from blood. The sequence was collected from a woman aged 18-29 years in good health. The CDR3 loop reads CASSEAQGQVTEAFF. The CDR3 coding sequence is TGTGCCAGCAGTGAGGCCCAGGGTCAGGTCACTGAAGCTTTCTTT.